This T cell receptor (beta chain) was retrieved from a study of T cells in Graves' hyperthyroidism and ophthalmopathy. Whole-study results and caveats: Most clonotypes that expanded in the thyroid above 0.001 also showed up in blood.

With respect to this clonotype: Its target is not known.

V was trimmed by 4 bases and J by 3 bases, leaving 13 bases between them. This CDR3 is 14 amino acids long. CDR1 is SGHAT and CDR2 is FQNNGV in the germline V gene. Uncontrolled infection, other autoimmune disease, pregnancy or lactation disqualified patients from enrolment. A roughly 9.1 ml volume of fresh peripheral blood provided the PBMCs. Amplification of TCR beta CDR3 regions used RNA as the template. Primed by the HTBI set, a first-round RT-PCR was run on the TCR CDR3. TCRdb recomputed calls from the multiplex PCR reads with MiXCR, one row per CDR3 protein. Among around 340,000 distinct CDR3 sequences listed, about 15% were seen once.

The clonotype comes from a woman aged 25 to 45 with Graves' hyperthyroidism. The sample consisted of blood. This sequence joins TRBV11-2 and TRBJ2-7; D gene uncertain. As DNA, the CDR3 is TGTGCCAGCAGCTCGGCCAGACGATTCTACGAGCAGTACTTC. This translates into CASSSARRFYEQYF.